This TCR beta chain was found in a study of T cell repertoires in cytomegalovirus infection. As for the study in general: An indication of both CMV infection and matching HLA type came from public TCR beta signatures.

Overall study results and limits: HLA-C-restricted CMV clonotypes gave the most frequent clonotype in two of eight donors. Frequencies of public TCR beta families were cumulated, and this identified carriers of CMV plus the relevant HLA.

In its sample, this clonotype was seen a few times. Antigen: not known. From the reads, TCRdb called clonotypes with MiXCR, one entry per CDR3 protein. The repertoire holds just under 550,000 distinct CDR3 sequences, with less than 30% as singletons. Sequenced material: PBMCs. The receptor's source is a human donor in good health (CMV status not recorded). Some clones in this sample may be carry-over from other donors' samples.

CDR3 DNA: TGCAGCGTTGACGGAGGAAGCACAGATACGCAGTATTTT. It codes for CSVDGGSTDTQYF. The chain combines TRBV29-1 with TRBJ2-3; the D gene is possibly TRBD2 (5 bases). Germline V CDR1 and CDR2: SQVTM, ANQGSEA. This CDR3 comprises 13 residues. Between the trimmed V and J ends, which lost 3 bases and 0 bases, there was a span of 7 bases.